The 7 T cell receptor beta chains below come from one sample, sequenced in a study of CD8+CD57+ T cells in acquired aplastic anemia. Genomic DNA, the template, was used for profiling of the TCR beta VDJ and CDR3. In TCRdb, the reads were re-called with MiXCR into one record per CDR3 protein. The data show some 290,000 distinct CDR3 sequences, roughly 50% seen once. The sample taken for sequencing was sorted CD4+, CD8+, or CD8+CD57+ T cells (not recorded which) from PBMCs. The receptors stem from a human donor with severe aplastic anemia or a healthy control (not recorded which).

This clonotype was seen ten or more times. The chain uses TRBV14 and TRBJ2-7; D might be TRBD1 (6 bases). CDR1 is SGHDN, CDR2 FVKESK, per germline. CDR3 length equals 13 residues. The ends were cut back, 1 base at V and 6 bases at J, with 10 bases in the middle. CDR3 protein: CASSQAPTGEQYF. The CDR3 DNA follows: TGTGCCAGCAGCCAAGCACCGACAGGCGAGCAGTACTTC.

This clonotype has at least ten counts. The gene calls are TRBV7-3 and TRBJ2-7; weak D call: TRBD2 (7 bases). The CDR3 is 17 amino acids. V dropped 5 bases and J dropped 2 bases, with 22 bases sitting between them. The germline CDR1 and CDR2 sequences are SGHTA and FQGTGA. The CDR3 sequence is CASSPEAWRGPPYEQYF. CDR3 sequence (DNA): TGTGCCAGCAGCCCGGAGGCGTGGCGGGGGCCACCCTACGAGCAGTACTTC.

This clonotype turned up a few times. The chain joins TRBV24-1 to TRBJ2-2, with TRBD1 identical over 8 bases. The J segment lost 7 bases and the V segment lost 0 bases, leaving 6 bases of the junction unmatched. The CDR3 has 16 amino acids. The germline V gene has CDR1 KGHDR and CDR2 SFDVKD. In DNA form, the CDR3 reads TGTGCCACCAGTGATTTGGACAGGGGAGGTATCGGGGAGCTGTTTTTT. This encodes CATSDLDRGGIGELFF.

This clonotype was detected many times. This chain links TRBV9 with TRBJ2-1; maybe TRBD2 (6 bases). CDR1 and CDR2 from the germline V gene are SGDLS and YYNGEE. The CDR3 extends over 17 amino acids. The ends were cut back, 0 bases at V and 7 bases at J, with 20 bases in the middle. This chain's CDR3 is CASSVGGGSVVRNEQFF. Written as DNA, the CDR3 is TGTGCCAGCAGCGTAGGGGGAGGCAGCGTAGTACGTAATGAGCAGTTCTTC. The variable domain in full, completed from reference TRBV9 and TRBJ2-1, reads DSGVTQTPKHLITATGQRVTLRCSPRSGDLSVYWYQQSLDQGLQFLIQYYNGEERAKGNILERFSAQQFPDLHSELNLSSLELGDSALYFCASSVGGGSVVRNEQFFGPGTRLTVL.

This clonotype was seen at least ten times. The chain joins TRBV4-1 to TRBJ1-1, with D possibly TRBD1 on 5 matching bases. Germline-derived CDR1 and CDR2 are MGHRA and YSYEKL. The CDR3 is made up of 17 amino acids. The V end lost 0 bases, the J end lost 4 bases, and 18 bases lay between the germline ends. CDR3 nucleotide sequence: TGCGCCAGCAGCCAAGATCTAAGGGGCGGAATTTCCACTGAAGCTTTCTTT. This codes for CASSQDLRGGISTEAFF.

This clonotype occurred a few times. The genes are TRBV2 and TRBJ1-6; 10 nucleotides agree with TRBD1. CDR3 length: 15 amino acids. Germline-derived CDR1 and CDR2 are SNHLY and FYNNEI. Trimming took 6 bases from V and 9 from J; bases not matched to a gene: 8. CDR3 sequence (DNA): TGTGCCAGCAGCGAGGGACAGGGGTACGGTTCACCCCTCCACTTT. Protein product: CASSEGQGYGSPLHF.

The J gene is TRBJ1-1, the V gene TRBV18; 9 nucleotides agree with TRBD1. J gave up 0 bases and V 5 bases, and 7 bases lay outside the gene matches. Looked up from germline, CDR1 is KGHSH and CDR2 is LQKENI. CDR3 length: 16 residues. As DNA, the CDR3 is TGTGCCAGCTCATCCGGGACAGGGCCCCTGAACACTGAAGCTTTCTTT. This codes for CASSSGTGPLNTEAFF.